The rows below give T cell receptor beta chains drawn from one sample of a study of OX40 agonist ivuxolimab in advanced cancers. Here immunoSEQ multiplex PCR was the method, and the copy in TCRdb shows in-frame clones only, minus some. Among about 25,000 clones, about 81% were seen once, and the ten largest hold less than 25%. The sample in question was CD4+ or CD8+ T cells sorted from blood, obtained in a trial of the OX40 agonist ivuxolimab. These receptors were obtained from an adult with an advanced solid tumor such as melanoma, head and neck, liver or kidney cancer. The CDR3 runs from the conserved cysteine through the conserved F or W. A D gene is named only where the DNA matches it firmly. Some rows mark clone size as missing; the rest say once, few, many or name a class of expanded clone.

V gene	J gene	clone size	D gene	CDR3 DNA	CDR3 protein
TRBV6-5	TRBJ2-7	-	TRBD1	TGTGCCAGCAGTTATGGGCAGGGGGCCTACGAGCAGTACTTC	CASSYGQGAYEQYF
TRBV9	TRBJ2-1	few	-	TGTGCCAGCAGCGTAGAGGACTTCTTGGATTACAATGAGCAGTTCTTC	CASSVEDFLDYNEQFF
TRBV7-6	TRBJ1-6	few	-	TGTGCCAGCAGCTTAGCGGGTTACAGGGAGGGAATTTCACCCCTCCACTTT	CASSLAGYREGISPLHF
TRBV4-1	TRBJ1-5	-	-	TGCGCCAGCAGCCAAATAGGTCTAAATCAGCCCCAGCATTTT	CASSQIGLNQPQHF
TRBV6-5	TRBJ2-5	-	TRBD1	TGTGCCAGCAGTACGACAGGGGTGGTCAGGGAGACCCAGTACTTC	CASSTTGVVRETQYF
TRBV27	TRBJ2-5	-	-	TGTGCCAGCAGTTTCTGGACAGCCGACCAAGAGACCCAGTACTTC	CASSFWTADQETQYF
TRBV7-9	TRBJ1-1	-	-	TGTGCCAGCAGCCCGAAGCCTGGGACCCGGGGGTCGACTGAAGCTTTCTTT	CASSPKPGTRGSTEAFF
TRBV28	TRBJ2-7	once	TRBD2	TGTGCCAGCAGCTGGGGACTAGCGGGAGTGTACGAGCAGTACTTC	CASSWGLAGVYEQYF
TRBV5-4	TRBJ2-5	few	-	TGTGCCAGCAGCTTCGTTTCAAGCCCCCAAGAGACCCAGTACTTC	CASSFVSSPQETQYF
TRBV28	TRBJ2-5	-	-	TGTGCCAGCAGTTTACGGCAGCCCGGGGGGACCCAGTACTTC	CASSLRQPGGTQYF
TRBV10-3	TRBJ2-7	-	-	TGTGCCATTGGGAGAGGGGCTGGAGAGCAGTACTTC	CAIGRGAGEQYF
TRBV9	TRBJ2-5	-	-	TGTGCCAGCAGCGCCTTTCCCCAAGAGACCCAGTACTTC	CASSAFPQETQYF
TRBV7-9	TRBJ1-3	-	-	TGTGCCAGCAGCTTATCTTCTGGACTTTCTGGAAACACCATATATTTT	CASSLSSGLSGNTIYF
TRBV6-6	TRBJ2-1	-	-	TGTGCCAGCAGTCGGAGCTCCTACAATGAGCAGTTCTTC	CASSRSSYNEQFF
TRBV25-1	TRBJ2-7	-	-	TGTGCCAGCAGTGAAGGAGCCAGGGACGAGCAGTACTTC	CASSEGARDEQYF
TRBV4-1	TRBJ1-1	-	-	TGCGCCAGCAGCCAAGCCCTGCGCGGAAGCTTCCGAGCTTTCTTT	CASSQALRGSFRAFF
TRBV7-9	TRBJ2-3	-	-	TGTGCCAGCAGCTTAAGCAGGGAAAGTTCTGATACGCAGTATTTT	CASSLSRESSDTQYF
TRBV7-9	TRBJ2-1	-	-	TGTGCCAGCAGCTTATTCGGGACGGATGAGCAGTTCTTC	CASSLFGTDEQFF
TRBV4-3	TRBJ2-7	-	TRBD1	TGCGCCAGCAGCCAAGATTTTCAGGGGGTCTACGAGCAGTACTTC	CASSQDFQGVYEQYF
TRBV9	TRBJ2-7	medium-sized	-	TGTGCCAGCAGCGTAGATGATCACGAGCAGTACTTC	CASSVDDHEQYF
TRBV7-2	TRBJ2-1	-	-	TGTGCCAGCAGCTCTACGGACAGTTACAATGAGCAGTTCTTC	CASSSTDSYNEQFF
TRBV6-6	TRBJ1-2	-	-	TGTGCCAGCAGTTCGAACCCGGACCTTTCATTCTATGGCTACACCTTC	CASSSNPDLSFYGYTF
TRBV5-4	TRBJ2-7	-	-	TGTGCCAGCAGCTTAATCCGGGACACCCCACGCGAGCAGTACTTC	CASSLIRDTPREQYF
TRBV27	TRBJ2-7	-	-	TGTGCCAGCAGTTTATCGGCAGGGCCCTACGAGCAGTACTTC	CASSLSAGPYEQYF
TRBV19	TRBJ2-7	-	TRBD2	TGTGCCACCCGACCGGGCGGCGGGAGCTACGAGCAGTACTTC	CATRPGGGSYEQYF
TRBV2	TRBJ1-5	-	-	TGTGCCAGCTCCGGCCGGGGCTCTAGCAATCAGCCCCAGCATTTT	CASSGRGSSNQPQHF
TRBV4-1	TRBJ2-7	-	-	TGCGCCAGCAGCCAAGTTGAATCCTCCTACGAGCAGTACTTC	CASSQVESSYEQYF
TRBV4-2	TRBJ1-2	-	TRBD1	TGTGCCAGCAGCCTAGATAGGGGGACAGGGGAAGGTTATGGCTACACCTTC	CASSLDRGTGEGYGYTF
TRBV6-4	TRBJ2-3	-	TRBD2	TGTGCCAGCAGTGACGCACTAGCTAGCGGAGCAGATACGCAGTATTTT	CASSDALASGADTQYF
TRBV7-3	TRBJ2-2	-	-	TGTGCCAGCAGCTCCGAGCGGGTCAGAGACGGGGAGCTGTTTTTT	CASSSERVRDGELFF
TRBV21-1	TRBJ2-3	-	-	TGTGCCAGCAGCAGACTAGCGGACCAAAATGCAGATACGCAGTATTTT	CASSRLADQNADTQYF
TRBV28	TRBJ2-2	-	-	TGTGCCAGCAGTTTGGGTACGGGCGTGGGGATAACCGGGGAGCTGTTTTTT	CASSLGTGVGITGELFF
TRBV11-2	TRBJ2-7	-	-	TGTGCCAGCAGCCCCGGTAGCGGCTCCTACGAGCAGTACTTC	CASSPGSGSYEQYF
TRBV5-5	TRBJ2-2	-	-	TGTGCCAGCAGCTTGGTCCCAAAGGGACGGACCGGGGAGCTGTTTTTT	CASSLVPKGRTGELFF
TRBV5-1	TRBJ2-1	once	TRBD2	TGCGCCAGCAGCTTCCGGACTAGCGGGTCCTACAATGAGCAGTTCTTC	CASSFRTSGSYNEQFF
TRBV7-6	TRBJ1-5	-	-	TGTGCCAGCAGCTTAGCGCGGGATAGGGACCAGCATTTT	CASSLARDRDQHF
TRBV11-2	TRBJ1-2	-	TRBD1	TGTGCCAGCAGCCGGACACAGGGGGCGTCGGTTTCTGGAACGGGCTACACCTTC	CASSRTQGASVSGTGYTF
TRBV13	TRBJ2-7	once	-	TGTGCCAGCAGCCCCCCTGGAGGGAACTCCTACGAGCAGTACTTC	CASSPPGGNSYEQYF
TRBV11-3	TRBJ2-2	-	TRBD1	TGTGCCAGCAGCTCACAGCCGGACAGGGGGGAGCTGTTTTTT	CASSSQPDRGELFF
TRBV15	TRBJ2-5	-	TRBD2	TGTGCCACCAGCAGAGGGGATAGCGGGAGGGCTGAGACCCAGTACTTC	CATSRGDSGRAETQYF
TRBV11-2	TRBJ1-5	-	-	TGTGCCAGCAGCCTAGGAGAAGGGCGACAGCCCCAGCATTTT	CASSLGEGRQPQHF
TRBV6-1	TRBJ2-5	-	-	TGTGCCAGCGGTGAAAAAGAGACCCAGTACTTC	CASGEKETQYF
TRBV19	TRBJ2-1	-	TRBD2	TGTGCCAGTACCCCCTGGGAGGGCACTAATGAGCAGTTCTTC	CASTPWEGTNEQFF
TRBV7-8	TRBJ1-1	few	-	TGTGCCTTCTCCAACGGCCCGAACACTGAAGCTTTCTTT	CAFSNGPNTEAFF
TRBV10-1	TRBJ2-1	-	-	TGCGCCAGCAGTGAATCGATAACAGGGCAGTTCTTC	CASSESITGQFF
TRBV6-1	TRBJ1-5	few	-	TGTGCCAGCAGCTACCGGGACCCCACCGAGGATTTT	CASSYRDPTEDF
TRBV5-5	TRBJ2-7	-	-	TGTGCCAGCAGCTTCGAAACGGGAATCTCCTACGAGCAGTACTTC	CASSFETGISYEQYF
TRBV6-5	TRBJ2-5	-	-	TGTGCCAGCAGGAGACAGGGAGGGAGCCAGGGGACCCAGTACTTC	CASRRQGGSQGTQYF